This T cell receptor beta chain was sequenced during a study of shared clonotypes between healthy human individuals. Assay: immunoSEQ multiplex PCR; the TCRdb copy retains only in-frame clones and omits some. The table records approximately 740,000 clones, approximately 79% of them present only once. There are 14 residues in the CDR3. Trimming pared 1 base from V and 4 bases from J, leaving 7 bases between. Germline V gene sequence: CDR1 SSHAT, CDR2 FNYEAQ (reference sequence). The chain is built from TRBV7-7 and TRBJ2-2; D is undetermined. The sequence was collected from a woman aged 25 to 39 in good health. Sample: memory CD4+ T cells sorted from blood. Documented subset: CD45RA-negative fraction. CDR3 protein: CASSLGPSTGELFF. The DNA for the CDR3 is TGTGCCAGCAGCTTAGGTCCGAGCACCGGGGAGCTGTTTTTT.